This record concerns one T cell receptor (beta chain) sequence. Its specificity is not known. This specimen belongs to a study of response to subunit inactivated influenza vaccine. The CDR3 is 15 amino acids. Germline V gene sequence: CDR1 DFQATT, CDR2 SNEGSKA (reference sequence). Unmatched junction bases numbered 9, after V lost 5 bases and J lost 6 bases. TCRdb reprocessed the RT-PCR reads with MiXCR, giving one entry per CDR3 protein. Of about 520,000 distinct CDR3 sequences listed, approximately 7.3% are singletons. Findings and caveats of the study: Authors suggested seasonal influenza vaccinations each recruit few new T cells.

The material sequenced was PBMCs from blood, taken less than 30 months after vaccination. The J gene is TRBJ2-1, the V gene TRBV20-1, with 11 bases fitting TRBD2. The clonotype was recovered from a man aged 45-69 years who received an inactivated influenza vaccine. The CDR3 nucleotides are TGCAGTGCTGTCACACTAGCGGGAGTAAGCAATGAGCAGTTCTTC. Amino acids: CSAVTLAGVSNEQFF.